This T cell receptor beta chain originates from a study of blood T cell repertoires in COVID-19. Germline V gene lookup returns CDR1 SNHLY and CDR2 FYNNEI. Trimming left V 0 bases short and J 7 bases short, with 12 bases between. The CDR3 runs to 14 residues. Data came from immunoSEQ multiplex PCR; TCRdb stores just in-frame clones and leaves some out. There are about 250,000 clones in the sample; 85% occur only once, and about 9.1% lies in the top ten. Sequenced: PBMCs or T cells enriched from blood (not recorded which). This sequence joins TRBV2 and TRBJ1-2; possible D gene TRBD1, 6 bases. The source of this sequence is a woman in her fifties or sixties with acute COVID-19. CDR3 DNA sequence: TGTGCCAGCAGTGAAGCGCGGGGGCCGGGTGGCTACACCTTC. Its protein product is CASSEARGPGGYTF.